The 23 T cell receptor beta chains below were found in one sample sequenced in a study of cytomegalovirus exposure and HLA in healthy donors. The PCR made use of 60 Vbeta and 13 Jbeta primers. The assay was immunoSEQ multiplex PCR, and TCRdb's table has in-frame clones only and misses some. Among some 85,000 clones listed, over 60% were seen once. Input material: PBMCs. All receptors derive from a woman aged 40 to 55 in good health and CMV-seropositive.

The chain joins TRBV2 to TRBJ2-2; unclear D gene. In germline, CDR1 is SNHLY, CDR2 FYNNEI. The CDR3 spans 14 residues. Deletions cut 4 bases from V and 2 bases from J, with 8 bases between. This chain's CDR3 is CASSGGSNTGELFF. Written as DNA, the CDR3 is TGTGCCAGCAGTGGTGGCTCTAACACCGGGGAGCTGTTTTTT.

A remark on this clone: The junction shows a germline mismatch at one end, possibly a read error. This chain joins TRBV7-9 and TRBJ2-7, with 7 bases fitting TRBD1. CDR1 is SEHNR and CDR2 is FQNEAQ in the germline V gene (reference sequence). The CDR3 length is 14 residues. CDR3 DNA sequence: TGTTCCAGCAGCTTAGCTAGGGGGCCGGACGAGCAGTACTTC. It codes for CSSSLARGPDEQYF.

The chain combines TRBV5-8 with TRBJ1-4; perhaps TRBD1 as D (5 bases). Trimming cost V 1 base and J 8 bases, with 21 bases left between them. The CDR3 length is 17 residues. CDR1 and CDR2 from the germline V gene are SGHTS and YDEGEE. The CDR3 coding sequence is TGTGCCAGCAGCTTGTGGGGGGGGTCAACCGAGGGAGAAAAACTGTTTTTT. It is translated as CASSLWGGSTEGEKLFF.

This chain connects TRBV5-6 to TRBJ2-7; D perhaps matches TRBD2 (5 bases). The germline V and J ends were trimmed by 0 bases and 3 bases, with 7 bases remaining between them. The CDR3 consists of 13 residues. Germline V CDR1 and CDR2: SGHDT, YYEEEE. This chain's CDR3 is CASSLGGNYEQYF. As DNA, the CDR3 is TGTGCCAGCAGCTTGGGAGGGAACTACGAGCAGTACTTC.

CDR3 nucleotide sequence: TGTGCCAGCAAACCTAGCGGGAGTAATCTTTACGAGCAGTACTTC. Encoded protein: CASKPSGSNLYEQYF. The chain links TRBV6-5 to TRBJ2-7, with TRBD2 matching over 10 bases. This CDR3 spans 15 amino acids. V lost 7 bases, J lost 4 bases, and 10 bases stayed unmatched. Germline loops: CDR1 MNHEY, CDR2 SVGAGI.

The chain links TRBV5-4 to TRBJ1-2, with a weak D call TRBD1 (6 bases). From germline, CDR1 is SGHNT and CDR2 YYREEE (reference sequence). This CDR3 is built from 14 residues. V was clipped by 4 bases and J by 3 bases, with 13 bases between them. CDR3 amino acids: CASSQTDSHYGYTF. The CDR3 DNA sequence: TGTGCCAGCAGCCAAACGGACAGCCACTATGGCTACACCTTC.

The gene calls are TRBV9 and TRBJ1-3, with TRBD1 as a possible D gene (6 bases). Germline V gene data show CDR1 as SGDLS and CDR2 as YYNGEE. V was pared by 4 bases and J by 3 bases, with 17 bases between. The CDR3 extends over 16 amino acids. The CDR3 here is CASSSIGGGGGNTIYF. CDR3 bases: TGTGCCAGCAGCTCCATTGGGGGCGGCGGTGGAAACACCATATATTTT.

This clone appeared once. V and J are TRBV7-3 and TRBJ2-1; TRBD2 agrees at 9 bases. Trimming at V came to 5 bases and at J to 9 bases, leaving 11 bases not matched to a gene. Per germline, CDR1 SGHTA and CDR2 FQGTGA. The CDR3 consists of 15 residues. In nucleotides, the CDR3 is TGTGCCAGCAGCCCCGCCAAATCTAGCGGGATTGAGCAGTTCTTC. This encodes CASSPAKSSGIEQFF. Full variable domain (rest looked up from reference TRBV7-3 and TRBJ2-1): GAGVSQTPSNKVTEKGKYVELRCDPISGHTALYWYRQSLGQGPEFLIYFQGTGAADDSGLPNDRFFAVRPEGSVSTLKIQRTERGDSAVYLCASSPAKSSGIEQFFGPGTRLTVL.

This clone is a singleton in its sample. An end of the junction differs from the germline gene, which may be a read error. The chain recombines TRBV7-7 with TRBJ2-7; D gene unclear. Per germline, CDR1 SSHAT and CDR2 FNYEAQ (reference sequence). CDR3 length: 13 amino acids. CDR3 in amino acids: CASSLDIGYEQYF. The CDR3 nucleotides are TGTGCTAGCAGCTTAGATATCGGGTACGAGCAGTACTTC.

The chain is built from TRBV4-1 and TRBJ2-7; 7 bases align to TRBD1. J lost 4 bases, V lost 0 bases, and 6 bases had no gene match. The CDR3 length is 15 residues. CDR1 is MGHRA, CDR2 YSYEKL, per germline. The CDR3 DNA is TGCGCCAGCAGCCAAGAGGACAGGCCAGTTTACGAGCAGTACTTC. Residues: CASSQEDRPVYEQYF.

The chain links TRBV11-3 to TRBJ1-1; no definite D call. Per the germline V gene, CDR1 is SGHNT and CDR2 is YENEEA. The CDR3 spans 13 residues. The germline V and J ends were trimmed by 2 bases and 3 bases, with 7 bases remaining between them. CDR3 in amino acids: CASSLNEDTEAFF. CDR3 DNA: TGTGCCAGCAGCTTAAACGAGGACACTGAAGCTTTCTTT.

In its sample, this clone was seen once. This chain joins TRBV7-6 and TRBJ2-5; 9 positions match TRBD1. The CDR3 contains 18 residues. Germline V gene data show CDR1 as SGHVS and CDR2 as FNYEAQ. The V and J ends lost 0 bases and 7 bases, in that order; junction bases with no gene match: 15. The CDR3 DNA sequence: TGTGCCAGCAGCTTAGCGCCGGGACAGGGAAACGATTTTGGGACCCAGTACTTC. It translates to CASSLAPGQGNDFGTQYF.

The chain combines TRBV5-1 with TRBJ2-7; D uncertain. V gave up 2 bases and J gave up 0 bases, with 9 bases separating them. CDR3 size: 14 residues. In germline, CDR1 is SGHRS, CDR2 YFSETQ. CDR3 bases: TGCGCCAGCAGCTTTGGAGAATTCTCCTACGAGCAGTACTTC. It codes for CASSFGEFSYEQYF. The variable domain in full, with the rest retrieved from reference TRBV5-1 and TRBJ2-7, is KAGVTQTPRYLIKTRGQQVTLSCSPISGHRSVSWYQQTPGQGLQFLFEYFSETQRNKGNFPGRFSGRQFSNSRSEMNVSTLELGDSALYLCASSFGEFSYEQYFGPGTRLTVT.

The V call is TRBV5-1, the J call TRBJ1-1; TRBD1 might be the D (6 bases). V gave up 5 bases and J gave up 3 bases, with 14 bases separating them. Per the germline V gene, CDR1 is SGHRS and CDR2 is YFSETQ. The CDR3 contains 14 residues. The CDR3 region has the DNA TGCGCCAGCAGTGTGGGGGGGGGCTACACTGAAGCTTTCTTT. Translating it yields CASSVGGGYTEAFF. Drawing the rest from reference TRBV5-1 and TRBJ1-1, the complete variable domain is KAGVTQTPRYLIKTRGQQVTLSCSPISGHRSVSWYQQTPGQGLQFLFEYFSETQRNKGNFPGRFSGRQFSNSRSEMNVSTLELGDSALYLCASSVGGGYTEAFFGQGTRLTVV.

The V and J genes are TRBV27 and TRBJ2-2; 11 bases fit TRBD2. J gave up 2 bases and V 2 bases, and 19 bases lay outside the gene matches. The CDR3 is made up of 22 amino acids. Germline CDR1 reads MNHEY; CDR2 reads SMNVEV (reference sequence). CDR3 nucleotides: TGTGCCAGCAGTTTAAATTGGATGGGGATTAGCGGGAGGGAATATAACACCGGGGAGCTGTTTTTT. Protein product: CASSLNWMGISGREYNTGELFF.

With regard to this clone: The conserved final phenylalanine or tryptophan is absent from the CDR3, which likely points to a read error. The chain employs TRBV7-3 and TRBJ2-3; no reliable D call. V was clipped by 4 bases and J by 1 base, with 12 bases between them. The germline gives CDR1 SGHTA, CDR2 FQGTGA. The CDR3 spans 15 residues. Here the CDR3 reads CASSSVGSGTDTQYL. CDR3 nucleotide sequence: TGTGCCAGCAGCTCCGTAGGTTCTGGCACAGATACGCAGTATCTT.

This rearrangement joins TRBV28 to TRBJ2-5; no firm D call. The germline gives CDR1 MDHEN, CDR2 SYDVKM. V lost 0 bases and J 3 bases, leaving 11 bases between the germline ends. CDR3 length: 15 amino acids. The CDR3 loop is CASSLWGRKKETQYF. The CDR3 coding sequence is TGTGCCAGCAGTTTATGGGGCAGAAAAAAAGAGACCCAGTACTTC.

The chain joins TRBV5-4 to TRBJ2-1; possibly TRBD2 for D (5 bases). This CDR3 spans 16 amino acids. Trimming removed 4 bases from V and 5 bases from J, with 19 bases in between. Germline lookup yields CDR1 SGHNT and CDR2 YYREEE (reference sequence). The CDR3 coding sequence is TGTGCCAGCAGCCCCAACCGGCTAGCTGGAAACAATGAGCAGTTCTTC. As protein: CASSPNRLAGNNEQFF.

This chain uses TRBV5-8 with TRBJ2-1; 10 bases align to TRBD2. The ends lost 2 bases at V and 3 bases at J; junction bases unmatched: 2. The CDR3 extends over 15 amino acids. Germline-derived CDR1 and CDR2 are SGHTS and YDEGEE. The CDR3 DNA reads as TGTGCCAGCAGCTTTTCTAGCGGGAGCTACAATGAGCAGTTCTTC. It specifies CASSFSSGSYNEQFF.

This clone was recorded a few times. This chain joins TRBV2 and TRBJ2-7; perhaps TRBD1 as D (6 bases). Trimming took 6 bases from V and 2 from J, leaving 14 bases between them. Germline CDR1 reads SNHLY; CDR2 reads FYNNEI. The CDR3 sequence is 14 residues long. CDR3 amino acids: CASSYGGATYEQYF. In DNA, the CDR3 is TGTGCCAGCAGCTATGGGGGCGCAACCTACGAGCAGTACTTC.

This clone appeared a few times. V gene TRBV5-1 combines with J gene TRBJ1-4; TRBD1 might be the D (5 bases). CDR1 is SGHRS and CDR2 is YFSETQ in the germline V gene. V was shortened by 5 bases and J by 0 bases, with 8 bases between the two germline ends. This CDR3 region has 14 residues. Written as DNA, the CDR3 is TGCGCCAGCAGTTTAGGGGCAACTAATGAAAAACTGTTTTTT. Protein product: CASSLGATNEKLFF.

The genes are TRBV4-3 and TRBJ2-7, with 15 bases fitting TRBD2. The V and J ends lost 0 bases and 7 bases, in that order; junction bases with no gene match: 10. The CDR3 extends over 18 amino acids. Germline CDR1 reads LGHNA; CDR2 reads YSLEER. In DNA form, the CDR3 reads TGCGCCAGCAGCCAAGAAAGGGGGACTAGCGGGAGGAACTGGGAGCAGTACTTC. Translating it yields CASSQERGTSGRNWEQYF.

The chain links TRBV19 to TRBJ2-3; TRBD2 matches at 7 bases. V lost 6 bases and J lost 5; bases outside the gene matches: 2. Germline lookup yields CDR1 LNHDA and CDR2 SQIVND (reference sequence). This CDR3 comprises 12 residues. The CDR3 DNA is TGTGCCAGTAGGTCTAGCGGAGATACGCAGTATTTT. This codes for CASRSSGDTQYF.